The clone carrying this TCR beta chain was seen more than once but under ten times. Antigen specificity is unknown. Per the germline V gene, CDR1 is SGHTA and CDR2 is FQGTGA. Trimming removed 5 bases from V and 9 bases from J, with 13 bases in between. CDR3 length: 12 residues. The sample comes from a study of beta chain features in type 1 diabetes. Regarding the study as a whole: A potential PCR bias toward shorter templates would be equal in patient and control samples. TCRB CDR3s were moderately but significantly shorter in Type 1 diabetes patients in all four CD4+ subsets.

Every isolated RNA sample was fully reverse transcribed, so sequencing captured expressed TCRB transcripts. Some clones are missing from TCRdb's copy, which holds only in-frame ones; the method was immunoSEQ multiplex PCR. This sample has approximately 270,000 clones, with roughly an eighth found just once. Input material: naive CD4+ T cells from blood. This TCR came from a man aged 25 to 40 with type 1 diabetes. The gene calls are TRBV7-3 and TRBJ2-5; D is perhaps TRBD1 (6 bases). Here the CDR3 reads CASSPQGGPQYF. DNA for the CDR3: TGTGCCAGCAGCCCTCAAGGGGGTCCCCAGTACTTC.